A single sample gave rise to the 25 T cell receptor beta chains below, sequenced in a study of blood T cells in healthy people across ages. Sample-barcoded 5' priming and a J-beta primer mix drove a second PCR of roughly 7 to 11 cycles. A single record per CDR3 protein comes from TCRdb applying MiXCR to the 5' RACE reads. The sample yields 1.5 million to 2 million distinct CDR3 sequences, 39% seen once. Sequencing was carried out using blood. These receptors all come from a human donor in good health.

Of note for this clonotype: This sequence may be a read error, since a much larger clone differs from it by one base. This chain connects TRBV7-9 to TRBJ2-7; TRBD1 or TRBD2 may be the D gene (5 bases each). Trimming left V 5 bases short and J 2 bases short, with 10 bases between. Per germline, CDR1 SEHNR and CDR2 FQNEAQ (reference sequence). The CDR3 runs 13 residues. The chain's CDR3 is CASSPRDAYEQYF. The CDR3 DNA sequence: TGTGCCAGCAGCCCCCGGGACGCCTACGAGCAGTACTTC.

V usage is TRBV20-1 and J usage is TRBJ2-1; D gene uncertain. CDR1 DFQATT and CDR2 SNEGSKA come from the germline V gene (reference sequence). The CDR3 loop spans 16 amino acids. V gave up 3 bases and J gave up 8 bases, with 23 bases separating them. CDR3 bases: TGCAGTGCTAGTAGCACCTATAGGGATTCCCTCGATGAGCAGTTCTTC. Translation: CSASSTYRDSLDEQFF.

The genes are TRBV7-2 and TRBJ2-1, with 7 bases matching TRBD2. With V trimmed by 3 bases and J by 6 bases, 5 bases remained unmatched. This CDR3 has 14 residues. CDR1 SGHTA and CDR2 FQGNSA come from the germline V gene. CDR3 sequence: CASSFPGGINEQFF. The CDR3 nucleotides read TGTGCCAGCAGCTTCCCCGGGGGGATCAATGAGCAGTTCTTC.

This chain connects TRBV4-2 to TRBJ2-1; D remains ambiguous. V was cut by 0 bases and J by 0 bases, with 18 bases left in between. The germline CDR1 and CDR2 sequences are LGHNA and YNFKEQ. The CDR3 runs to 19 residues. The CDR3 region has the DNA TGTGCCAGCAGCCAAGATCCCTCCACGCGGCCTAGCTCCTACAATGAGCAGTTCTTC. This gives the protein CASSQDPSTRPSSYNEQFF.

This chain links TRBV20-1 with TRBJ2-1; tentatively, D is TRBD2 (6 bases). The germline gives CDR1 DFQATT, CDR2 SNEGSKA (reference sequence). This CDR3 comprises 14 residues. The ends were cut back, 3 bases at V and 3 bases at J, with 12 bases in the middle. CDR3: CSASSGVVYNEQFF. CDR3 sequence (DNA): TGCAGTGCTAGCTCGGGGGTCGTCTACAATGAGCAGTTCTTC.

J is TRBJ2-5 and V is TRBV20-1; D remains unclear. V was trimmed by 4 bases and J by 4 bases, leaving 7 bases between them. Germline V gene sequence: CDR1 DFQATT, CDR2 SNEGSKA (reference sequence). This CDR3 has 11 residues. CDR3 amino acids: CSATQPETQYF. CDR3 in DNA: TGCAGTGCTACCCAACCAGAGACCCAGTACTTC.

A note on this clonotype: An end of the junction does not agree with germline; a read error may underlie this. V gene TRBV29-1 combines with J gene TRBJ2-1; TRBD2 agrees at 9 bases. Germline CDR1 reads SQVTM; CDR2 reads ANQGSEA. The CDR3 has 13 amino acids. CDR3 nucleotide sequence: TGCAGCCTTGAGCGGGGGGCTTACAATGAGCAGTTCTTC. This gives the protein CSLERGAYNEQFF.

This clonotype was detected many times. The chain is built from TRBV4-3 and TRBJ2-2; perhaps D is TRBD1 or TRBD2 (5 bases each). The CDR3 is 13 residues long. V gave up 3 bases and J gave up 6 bases, with 8 bases separating them. Germline values: CDR1 LGHNA, CDR2 YSLEER. The CDR3 DNA is TGCGCCAGCAGCCAGGGGGATGCCGGGGAGCTGTTTTTT. Its translation is CASSQGDAGELFF.

In its sample, this clonotype was seen once. This rearrangement joins TRBV4-1 to TRBJ1-2; 7 bases fit TRBD1. CDR1 and CDR2 from the germline V gene are MGHRA and YSYEKL. This CDR3 comprises 12 residues. The trim removed 9 bases at V and 4 bases at J, leaving 5 bases unmatched. The CDR3 nucleotides are TGCGCCAGTCACTCAGGGGGCTATGGCTACACCTTC. Translated: CASHSGGYGYTF.

Note on this clonotype: Its ends do not fully match the called genes, so a read error is possible. V and J are TRBV20-1 and TRBJ2-4; possible D gene TRBD2, 5 bases. CDR1 and CDR2 from the germline V gene are DFQATT and SNEGSKA (reference sequence). The length of the CDR3 is 12 residues. The CDR3: CRARADHEVQYF. The DNA of the CDR3 is TGCAGGGCTAGAGCGGACCACGAAGTTCAGTACTTC.

CDR3 sequence (DNA): TGCAGTGCTTCTTGGGCTAACTATGGCTACACCTTC. Amino acids: CSASWANYGYTF. V and J are TRBV20-1 and TRBJ1-2, with D uncertain. The germline gives CDR1 DFQATT, CDR2 SNEGSKA (reference sequence). V was clipped by 5 bases and J by 0 bases, with 7 bases between them. The CDR3 is made up of 12 amino acids.

The CDR3 reads CASSLIGEGNGYTF. The CDR3 DNA follows: TGCGCCAGCAGCTTGATTGGGGAAGGGAATGGCTACACCTTC. The chain has TRBV5-1 and TRBJ1-2; D not resolved. The CDR3 is 14 amino acids. Germline-derived CDR1 and CDR2 are SGHRS and YFSETQ. V was trimmed by 1 base and J by 6 bases, leaving 13 bases between them. Full variable domain (outside the CDR3, taken from reference TRBV5-1 and TRBJ1-2): KAGVTQTPRYLIKTRGQQVTLSCSPISGHRSVSWYQQTPGQGLQFLFEYFSETQRNKGNFPGRFSGRQFSNSRSEMNVSTLELGDSALYLCASSLIGEGNGYTFGSGTRLTVV.

With respect to this clonotype: A read error is possible here, since a much larger clone lies one base away. The chain is built from TRBV18 and TRBJ2-4, with no clear D. The DNA matches TRBJ2-1 better at its end, which makes the J call doubtful. The CDR3 totals 16 residues. Germline V CDR1 and CDR2: KGHSH, LQKENI. Written as DNA, the CDR3 is TGTGCCAGCTCACCACAGGGATTGCGTGCCAAAAACATTCAGTTCTTC. This encodes CASSPQGLRAKNIQFF.

The rearrangement links TRBV5-1 to TRBJ1-1; 11 nucleotides align to TRBD1. Germline loops: CDR1 SGHRS, CDR2 YFSETQ. The CDR3 contains 17 residues. Trimming removed 3 bases from V and 4 bases from J; junction bases left unmatched: 11. CDR3 in DNA: TGCGCCAGCAGCTATACGTGGACAGGGGGCTTGGGCACTGAAGCTTTCTTT. Protein sequence: CASSYTWTGGLGTEAFF.

V is TRBV6-2 or TRBV6-3 and J is TRBJ2-3, with a weak D call TRBD1 (6 bases). The CDR3 spans 15 residues. Germline lookup yields CDR1 MNHEY and CDR2 SVGEGT. Trimming shortened V by 1 base and J by 2 bases, and 10 bases separated the two germline ends. This CDR3 reads CASSYWNRDTDTQYF. CDR3 nucleotide sequence: TGTGCCAGCAGTTACTGGAACAGGGACACAGATACGCAGTATTTT.

J is TRBJ1-1 and V is TRBV7-2; D gene ambiguous. V gave up 4 bases and J gave up 0 bases, with 9 bases separating them. Per germline, CDR1 SGHTA and CDR2 FQGNSA. CDR3 length: 14 residues. The CDR3 protein is CTSSYRNLNTEAFF. The CDR3 nucleotides are TGTACCAGCAGCTACAGAAACCTGAACACTGAAGCTTTCTTT.

The chain joins TRBV7-2 to TRBJ2-4; 7 nucleotides match TRBD1. V was pared by 2 bases and J by 2 bases, with 6 bases of the junction left unmatched. The CDR3 spans 16 residues. Germline CDR1 and CDR2: SGHTA and FQGNSA. The CDR3 here is CASSLTTGMSKNIQYF. Here the CDR3 DNA reads TGTGCCAGCAGCTTAACGACAGGGATGTCCAAAAACATTCAGTACTTC.

The chain recombines TRBV2 with TRBJ1-1; possible D gene TRBD1, 5 bases. V was trimmed by 4 bases and J by 3 bases, leaving 9 bases between them. CDR3 size: 13 residues. Germline CDR1 SNHLY, CDR2 FYNNEI. The CDR3, as DNA: TGTGCCAGCAGTGGGGGGATGGACACTGAAGCTTTCTTT. Protein: CASSGGMDTEAFF.

In its sample, this clonotype was seen a few times. The chain carries TRBV20-1 and TRBJ1-6; TRBD1 matches at 9 bases. Germline-derived CDR1 and CDR2 are DFQATT and SNEGSKA (reference sequence). V gave up 0 bases and J gave up 13 bases; unmatched junction bases: 4. CDR3 size: 13 residues. CDR3 coding DNA: TGCAGTGCTAGAGAGACAGGGGGATCGCCCCTCCACTTT. It specifies CSARETGGSPLHF.

In the case of this clonotype: A much larger clone differs from this one at a single base, so this may be a read error. This chain uses TRBV28 with TRBJ2-5; 14 bases are a match to TRBD2. CDR3 size: 16 residues. CDR1 is MDHEN and CDR2 is SYDVKM in the germline V gene. CDR3 region: CASSPGLAGGRETQDF. CDR3 sequence (DNA): TGTGCCAGCAGTCCCGGACTAGCGGGGGGTAGAGAGACCCAGGACTTC.

J is TRBJ2-3 and V is TRBV9, with D unclear. Per germline, CDR1 SGDLS and CDR2 YYNGEE. V lost 0 bases to trimming and J lost 2 bases, with 10 bases between them. The CDR3 sequence is 15 residues long. The CDR3 reads CASSVGTVSTDTQYF. The CDR3, as DNA: TGTGCCAGCAGCGTAGGGACGGTATCCACAGATACGCAGTATTTT.

The rearrangement joins TRBV11-3 to TRBJ2-7; 8 bases agree with TRBD1. The CDR3 is made up of 16 amino acids. Germline lookup yields CDR1 SGHNT and CDR2 YENEEA. After removal of 0 bases from V and 4 bases from J, the junction contained 8 bases not matched to a gene. CDR3 in amino acids: CASSLEGTGRQYEQYF. Here the CDR3 DNA reads TGTGCCAGCAGCTTAGAAGGGACAGGACGTCAATACGAGCAGTACTTC.

This chain links TRBV2 with TRBJ1-5; possibly TRBD1 for D (6 bases). V was pared by 7 bases and J by 6 bases, with 19 bases between. The V gene's germline CDR1 is SNHLY and CDR2 FYNNEI. The CDR3 has 15 amino acids. CDR3 bases: TGTGCCAGCAACATTGAAAGGGGGAGCTTTCAGCCCCAGCATTTT. Protein product: CASNIERGSFQPQHF. Looking up the rest from reference TRBV2 and TRBJ1-5 gives the full variable domain: EPEVTQTPSHQVTQMGQEVILRCVPISNHLYFYWYRQILGQKVEFLVSFYNNEISEKSEIFDDQFSVERPDGSNFTLKIRSTKLEDSAMYFCASNIERGSFQPQHFGDGTRLSIL.

The chain couples TRBV4-2 to TRBJ1-5; D not resolved. The CDR3 has 15 amino acids. CDR1 and CDR2 (germline): LGHNA, YNFKEQ. V was shortened by 3 bases and J by 0 bases, with 9 bases between the two germline ends. CDR3 amino acids: CASSQDRTSNQPQHF. The CDR3 coding sequence is TGTGCCAGCAGCCAGGACCGTACTAGCAATCAGCCCCAGCATTTT.

This clonotype was counted at least ten times. V is TRBV4-3 and J is TRBJ2-3; D is unclear. V lost 1 base and J 0 bases, leaving 2 bases between the germline ends. This CDR3 comprises 13 residues. Looked up from germline, CDR1 is LGHNA and CDR2 is YSLEER. CDR3 amino acids: CASSQGSTDTQYF. The CDR3 DNA sequence: TGCGCCAGCAGCCAAGGTAGCACAGATACGCAGTATTTT.